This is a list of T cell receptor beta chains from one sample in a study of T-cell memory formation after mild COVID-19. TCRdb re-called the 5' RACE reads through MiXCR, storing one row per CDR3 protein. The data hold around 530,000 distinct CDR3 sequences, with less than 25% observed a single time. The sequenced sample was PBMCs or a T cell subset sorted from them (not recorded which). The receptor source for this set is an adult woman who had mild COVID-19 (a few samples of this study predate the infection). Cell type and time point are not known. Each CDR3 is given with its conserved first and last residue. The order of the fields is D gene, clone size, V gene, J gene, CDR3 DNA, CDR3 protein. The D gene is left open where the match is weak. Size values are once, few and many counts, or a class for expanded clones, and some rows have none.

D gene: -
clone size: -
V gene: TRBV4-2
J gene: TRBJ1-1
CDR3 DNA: TGTGCCAGCAGCCAAGAAGGAACAGGTCTCACTGAAGCTTTCTTT
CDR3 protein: CASSQEGTGLTEAFF

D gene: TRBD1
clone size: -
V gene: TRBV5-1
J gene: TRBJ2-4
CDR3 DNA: TGCGCCAGCACAGGACAGGGATGGGGCATTCAGTACTTC
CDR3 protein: CASTGQGWGIQYF

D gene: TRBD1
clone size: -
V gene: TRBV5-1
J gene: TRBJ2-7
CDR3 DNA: TGCGCCAGCAGCCCTGGCGGGACAGGCTCCTACGAGCAGTACTTC
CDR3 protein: CASSPGGTGSYEQYF

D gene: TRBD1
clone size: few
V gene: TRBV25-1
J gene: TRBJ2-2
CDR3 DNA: TGTGCCAGCAGTAAGACAGGGGAGAACACCGGGGAGCTGTTTTTT
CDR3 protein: CASSKTGENTGELFF

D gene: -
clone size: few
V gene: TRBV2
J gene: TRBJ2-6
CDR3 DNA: TGTGCCAGCAGTTTGTCCAACGGTCCCTCGGGGGCCAACGTCCTGACTTTC
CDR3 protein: CASSLSNGPSGANVLTF

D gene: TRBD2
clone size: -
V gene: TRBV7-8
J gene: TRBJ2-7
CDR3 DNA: TGTGCCAGCAGCCGCACTAGCGGGGGGCTTTTCTCCTACGAGCAGTACTTC
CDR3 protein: CASSRTSGGLFSYEQYF

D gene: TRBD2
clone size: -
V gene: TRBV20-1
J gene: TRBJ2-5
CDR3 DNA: TGCAGTGGGGCGGCTAGCGGGGTCCAAGAGACCCAGTACTTC
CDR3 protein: CSGAASGVQETQYF

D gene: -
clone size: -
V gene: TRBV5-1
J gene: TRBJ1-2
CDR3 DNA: TGCGCCAGCAGCCCCGAAGAGGCGTATGGCTACACCTTC
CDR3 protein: CASSPEEAYGYTF

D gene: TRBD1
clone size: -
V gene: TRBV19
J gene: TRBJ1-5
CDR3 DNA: TGTGCCAGTAGTATCGGGACAGGGGTTGTTGGCAATCAGCCCCAGCATTTT
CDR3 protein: CASSIGTGVVGNQPQHF

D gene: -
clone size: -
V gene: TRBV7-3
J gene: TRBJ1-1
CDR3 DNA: TGTGCCAGCAGCTTAACGCCGATCGCTGAAGCTTTCTTT
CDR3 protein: CASSLTPIAEAFF

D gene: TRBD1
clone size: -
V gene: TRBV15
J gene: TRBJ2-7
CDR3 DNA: TGTGCCACCAGCCGAGACAGGGGCTTCATCTCCTACGAGCAGTACTTC
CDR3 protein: CATSRDRGFISYEQYF

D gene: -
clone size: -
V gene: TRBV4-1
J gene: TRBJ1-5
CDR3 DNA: TGCGCCAGCAGCCCACGGACGGAGGAACAGCCCCAGCATTTT
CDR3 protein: CASSPRTEEQPQHF

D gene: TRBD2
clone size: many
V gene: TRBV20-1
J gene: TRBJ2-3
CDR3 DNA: TGCAGTGCTAGAGGAACTAGCGGGAGATTGGCAGATACGCAGTATTTT
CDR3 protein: CSARGTSGRLADTQYF

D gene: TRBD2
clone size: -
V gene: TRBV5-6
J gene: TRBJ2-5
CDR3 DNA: TGTGCCAGCAGCGGGGGACTAGCGGGGGAAGAGACCCAGTACTTC
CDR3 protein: CASSGGLAGEETQYF

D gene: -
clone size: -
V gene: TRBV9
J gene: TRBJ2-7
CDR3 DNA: TGTGCCAGCAGCGTAGCGTCAGAAGACTACGAGCAGTACTTC
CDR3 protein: CASSVASEDYEQYF

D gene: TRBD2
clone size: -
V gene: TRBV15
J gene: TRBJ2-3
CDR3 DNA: TGTGCCACCAGCAGAGATCGTGGCGGGGGGCGTGGTACGCAGTATTTT
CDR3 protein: CATSRDRGGGRGTQYF

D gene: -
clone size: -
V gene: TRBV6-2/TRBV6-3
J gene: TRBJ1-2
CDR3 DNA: TGTGCCAGCAGTTATTCCTCCTACTATGGCTACACCTTC
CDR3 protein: CASSYSSYYGYTF

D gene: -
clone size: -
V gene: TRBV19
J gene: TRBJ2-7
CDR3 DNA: TGTGCCAGTAGTATATACTCCCAGGGGCCCTACGAGCAGTACTTC
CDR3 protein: CASSIYSQGPYEQYF

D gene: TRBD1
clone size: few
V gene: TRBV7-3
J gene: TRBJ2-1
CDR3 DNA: TGTGCCAGCAGCTTGCTCGGGACAGGGGTCTACAATGAGCAGTTCTTC
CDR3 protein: CASSLLGTGVYNEQFF

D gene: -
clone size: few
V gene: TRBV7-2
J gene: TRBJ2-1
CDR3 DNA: TGTGCCAGCAGCTTAAGTGGGAAGATCGGTGAGCAGTTCTTC
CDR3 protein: CASSLSGKIGEQFF

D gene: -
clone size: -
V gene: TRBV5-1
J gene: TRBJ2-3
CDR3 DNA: TGCGCCAGCAGCTTAGAGCATTTAACAGATACGCAGTATTTT
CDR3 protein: CASSLEHLTDTQYF

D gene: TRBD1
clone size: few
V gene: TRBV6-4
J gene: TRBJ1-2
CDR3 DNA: TGTGCCAGCAGGCCGGGACAGGGCCCGCCACAGGGTGGCTACACCTTC
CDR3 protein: CASRPGQGPPQGGYTF

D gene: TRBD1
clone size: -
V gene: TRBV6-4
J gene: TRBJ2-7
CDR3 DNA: TGTGCCAGCAGGAGACCGGGACAGGGGCGTTACGAGCAGTACTTC
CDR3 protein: CASRRPGQGRYEQYF

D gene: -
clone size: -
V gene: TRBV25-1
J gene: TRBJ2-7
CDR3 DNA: TGTGCCAGCAGTGAAACCCAACAGGGCTCCTACGAAGAGCAGTACTTC
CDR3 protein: CASSETQQGSYEEQYF

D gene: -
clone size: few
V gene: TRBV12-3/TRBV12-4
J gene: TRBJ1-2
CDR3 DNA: TGTGCCAGCAGTTTATCCCAGGTTTATGGCTACACCTTC
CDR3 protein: CASSLSQVYGYTF

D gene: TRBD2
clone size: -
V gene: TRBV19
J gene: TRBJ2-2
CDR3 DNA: TGTGCCAGTAGTATTACGTCGGGGGGGAACACCGGGGAGCTGTTTTTT
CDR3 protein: CASSITSGGNTGELFF

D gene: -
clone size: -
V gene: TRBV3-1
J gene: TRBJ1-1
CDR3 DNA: TGTGCCAGCAGCCAAGTTCAGGGTTCGACTGAAGCTTTCTTT
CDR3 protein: CASSQVQGSTEAFF

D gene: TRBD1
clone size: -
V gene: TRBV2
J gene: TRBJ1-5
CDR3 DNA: TGTGCCAGCAGCATGACAGGGGGCGAGGTCCAGCCCCAGCATTTT
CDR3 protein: CASSMTGGEVQPQHF

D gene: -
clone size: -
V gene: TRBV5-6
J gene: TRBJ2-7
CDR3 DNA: TGTGCCAGCAGCTTGGCCAACAGGGACTACGAGCAGTACTTC
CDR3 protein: CASSLANRDYEQYF

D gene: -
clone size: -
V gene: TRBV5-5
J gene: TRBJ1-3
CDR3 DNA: TGTGCCAGCAGACCCGGCGGTACCTCTGGAAACACCATATATTTT
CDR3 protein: CASRPGGTSGNTIYF

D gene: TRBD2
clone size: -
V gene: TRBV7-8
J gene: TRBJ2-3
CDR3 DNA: TGTGCCAGCAGCTTATGGTCTAGCGGAACCCCAGATACGCAGTATTTT
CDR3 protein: CASSLWSSGTPDTQYF

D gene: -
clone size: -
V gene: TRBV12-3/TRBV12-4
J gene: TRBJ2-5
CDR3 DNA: TGTGCCAGCAGCGAACAATTAACAGGGAGTGGAGAGACCCAGTACTTC
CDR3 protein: CASSEQLTGSGETQYF

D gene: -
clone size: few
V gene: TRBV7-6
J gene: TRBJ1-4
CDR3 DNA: TGTGCCAGCAGCCGGTGGGGCGAAAAACTGTTTTTT
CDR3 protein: CASSRWGEKLFF

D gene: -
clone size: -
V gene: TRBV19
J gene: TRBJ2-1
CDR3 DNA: TGTGCCAGTAGTATAGGCGAAATTACGAGGGGTGAGCAGTTCTTC
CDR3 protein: CASSIGEITRGEQFF

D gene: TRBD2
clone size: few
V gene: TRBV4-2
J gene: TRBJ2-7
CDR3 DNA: TGTGCCAGCAGCGTGGCTAGCGGGAGGCAGGAGCAGTACTTC
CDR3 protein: CASSVASGRQEQYF

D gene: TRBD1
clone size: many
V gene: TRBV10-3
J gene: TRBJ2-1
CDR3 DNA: TGTGCCGTCAATACAGGGGCCACGACTAATGAGCAGTTCTTC
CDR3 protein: CAVNTGATTNEQFF

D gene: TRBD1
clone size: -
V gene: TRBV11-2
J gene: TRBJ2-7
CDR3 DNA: TGTGCCAGCACCTCAAGGGGGACAGTTCATAAGTACTTC
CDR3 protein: CASTSRGTVHKYF

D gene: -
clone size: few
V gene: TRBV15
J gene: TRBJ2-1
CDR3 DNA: TGTGCCACCAGCAGAGGGTGGACGTTCGACGAGAATGAGCAGTTCTTC
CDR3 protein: CATSRGWTFDENEQFF

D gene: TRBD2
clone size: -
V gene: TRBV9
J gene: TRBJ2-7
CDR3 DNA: TGTGCCAGCAGCACAGCGGGGGGGAACGAGCAGTACTTC
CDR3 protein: CASSTAGGNEQYF

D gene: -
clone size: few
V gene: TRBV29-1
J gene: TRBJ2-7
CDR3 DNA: TGCAGCGTTTCAGGGGACTACTACGAGCAGTACTTC
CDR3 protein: CSVSGDYYEQYF

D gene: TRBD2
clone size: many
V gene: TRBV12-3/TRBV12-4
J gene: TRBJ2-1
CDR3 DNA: TGTGCCAGTGCTAGCGGCTCCTACAATGAGCAGTTCTTC
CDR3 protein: CASASGSYNEQFF

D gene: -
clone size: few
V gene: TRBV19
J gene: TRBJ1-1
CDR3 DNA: TGTGCCAGTAGTATAAACAGGGCCGCCATGAACACTGAAGCTTTCTTT
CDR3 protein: CASSINRAAMNTEAFF

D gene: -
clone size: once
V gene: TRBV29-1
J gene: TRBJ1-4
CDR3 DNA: TGCAGCGTTAGGGAGCGGGGCCGAAATGAAAAACTGTTTTTT
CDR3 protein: CSVRERGRNEKLFF

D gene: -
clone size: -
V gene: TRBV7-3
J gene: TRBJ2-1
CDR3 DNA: TGTGCCAGCAGCTTAACTCTCGGGGCTTTAAATGAGCAGTTCTTC
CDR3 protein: CASSLTLGALNEQFF

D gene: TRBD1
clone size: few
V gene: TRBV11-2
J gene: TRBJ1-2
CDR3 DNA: TGTGCCAGCAGCTTAAGAGAGGTGGACAGGGGAGGCAATGGCTACACCTTC
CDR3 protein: CASSLREVDRGGNGYTF

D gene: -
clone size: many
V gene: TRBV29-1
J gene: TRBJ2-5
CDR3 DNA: TGCAGCGCCAAAGGGATAGACCAGTACTTC
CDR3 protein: CSAKGIDQYF

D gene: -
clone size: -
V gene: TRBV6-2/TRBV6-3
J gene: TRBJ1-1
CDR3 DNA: TGTGCCAGCAGTGACCCCCAGGGGAATCCTGAAGCTTTCTTT
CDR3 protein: CASSDPQGNPEAFF

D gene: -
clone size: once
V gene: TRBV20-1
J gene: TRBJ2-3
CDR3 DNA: TGCAGTGCTAGGGTTGGTGCTAGCACAGATACGCAGTATTTT
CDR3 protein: CSARVGASTDTQYF

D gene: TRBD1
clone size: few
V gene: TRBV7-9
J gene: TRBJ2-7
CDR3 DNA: TGTGCCAGCAGCAACCCGGGACAGGGGTTTTACGAGCAGTACTTC
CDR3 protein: CASSNPGQGFYEQYF

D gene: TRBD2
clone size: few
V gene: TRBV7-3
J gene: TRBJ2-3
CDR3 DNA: TGTGCCAGCAGCTTAATTTGCGGGGGAGACACTAGCACAGATACGCAGTATTTT
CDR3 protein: CASSLICGGDTSTDTQYF

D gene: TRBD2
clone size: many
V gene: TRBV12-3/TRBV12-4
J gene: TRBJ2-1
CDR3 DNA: TGTGCCAGCACCACCAGGACAGCGGGAGGACACAATGAGCAGTTCTTC
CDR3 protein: CASTTRTAGGHNEQFF

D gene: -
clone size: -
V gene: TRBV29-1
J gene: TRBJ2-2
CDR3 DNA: TGCAGCGTTAGAGACAGGGGACTAAGAGCGGAGCTGTTTTTT
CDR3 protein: CSVRDRGLRAELFF

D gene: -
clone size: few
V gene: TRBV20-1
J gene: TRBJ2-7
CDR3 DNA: TGCAGTGCTACAGGAACAGGGACCTACGAGCAGTACTTC
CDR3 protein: CSATGTGTYEQYF

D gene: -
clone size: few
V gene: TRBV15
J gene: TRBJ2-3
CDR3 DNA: TGTGCCACCTCCCCCCTAACAGATACGCAGTATTTT
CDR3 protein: CATSPLTDTQYF

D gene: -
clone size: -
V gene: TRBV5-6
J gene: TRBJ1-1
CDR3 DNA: TGTGCCAGCAGCTCTACCCGGGGAGATGGCACTGAAGCTTTCTTT
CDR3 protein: CASSSTRGDGTEAFF

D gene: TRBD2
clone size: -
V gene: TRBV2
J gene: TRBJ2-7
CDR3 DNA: TGTGCCAGCGGGTCGGGAGGGGGCTACGAGCAGTACTTC
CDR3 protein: CASGSGGGYEQYF

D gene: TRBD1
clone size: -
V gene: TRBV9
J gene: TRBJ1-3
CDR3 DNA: TGTGCCAGCAGCGCGAGGACAGGGACGAACACCATATATTTT
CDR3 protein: CASSARTGTNTIYF